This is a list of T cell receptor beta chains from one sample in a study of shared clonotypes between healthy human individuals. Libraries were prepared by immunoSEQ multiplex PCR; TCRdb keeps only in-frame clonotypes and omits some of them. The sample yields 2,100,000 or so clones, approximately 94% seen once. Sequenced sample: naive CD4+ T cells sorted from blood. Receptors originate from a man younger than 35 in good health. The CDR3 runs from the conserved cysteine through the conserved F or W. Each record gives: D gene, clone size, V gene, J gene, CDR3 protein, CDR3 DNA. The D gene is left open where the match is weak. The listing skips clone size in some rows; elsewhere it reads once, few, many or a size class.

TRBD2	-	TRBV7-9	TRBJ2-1	CASSLASGGAYNEQFF	TGTGCCAGCAGCTTAGCAAGCGGGGGGGCCTACAATGAGCAGTTCTTC
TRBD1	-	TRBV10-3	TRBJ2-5	CAISESTGEGETQYF	TGTGCCATCAGTGAGTCGACAGGGGAAGGGGAGACCCAGTACTTC
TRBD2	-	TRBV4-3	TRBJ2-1	CASSQEPIRGTSVNEQFF	TGCGCCAGCAGCCAAGAGCCGATTCGTGGGACTAGCGTGAATGAGCAGTTCTTC
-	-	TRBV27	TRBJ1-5	CASSKQNSNQPQHF	TGTGCCAGCAGTAAACAGAATAGCAATCAGCCCCAGCATTTT
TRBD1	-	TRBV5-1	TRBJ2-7	CASSRQGTSSEQYF	TGCGCCAGCAGCCGACAGGGTACTTCTAGCGAGCAGTACTTC
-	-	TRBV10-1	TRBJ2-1	CASSESNLPGEQFF	TGCGCCAGCAGTGAGTCGAACTTACCCGGTGAGCAGTTCTTC
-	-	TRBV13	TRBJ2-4	CASSLGRTAKNIQYF	TGTGCCAGCAGCTTAGGCAGGACAGCCAAAAACATTCAGTACTTC
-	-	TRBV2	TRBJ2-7	CASLWVYEQYF	TGTGCCAGCCTTTGGGTCTACGAGCAGTACTTC
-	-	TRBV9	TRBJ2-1	CASSTVGAGNEQFF	TGTGCCAGCAGCACAGTAGGGGCTGGCAATGAGCAGTTCTTC
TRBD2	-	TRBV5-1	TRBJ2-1	CASSQDPSGGNEQFF	TGCGCCAGCAGCCAGGACCCCTCGGGGGGCAATGAGCAGTTCTTC
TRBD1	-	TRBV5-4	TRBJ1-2	CASSLEPGQGFGGYTF	TGTGCCAGCAGCTTGGAACCCGGACAGGGGTTTGGTGGCTACACCTTC
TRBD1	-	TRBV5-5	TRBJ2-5	CASSYTGGWETQYF	TGTGCCAGCAGCTATACAGGGGGCTGGGAGACCCAGTACTTC
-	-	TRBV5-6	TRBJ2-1	CASSFPDRMGHEQFF	TGTGCCAGCAGCTTTCCGGACCGGATGGGCCATGAGCAGTTCTTC
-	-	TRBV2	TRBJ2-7	CASKRYSGYEQYF	TGTGCCAGCAAGCGCTACTCAGGCTACGAGCAGTACTTC
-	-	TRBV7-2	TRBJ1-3	CASSSAGGGNTIYF	TGTGCCAGCAGCTCCGCGGGGGGAGGCAACACCATATATTTT
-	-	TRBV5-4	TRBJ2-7	CASSLAGSGRSYEQYF	TGTGCCAGCAGCTTGGCCGGATCGGGACGCTCCTACGAGCAGTACTTC
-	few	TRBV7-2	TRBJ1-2	CASSTQGSGGYTF	TGTGCCAGCTCAACCCAGGGATCCGGCGGCTACACCTTC
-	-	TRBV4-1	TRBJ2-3	CASSQWHLSTDTQYF	TGCGCCAGCAGCCAATGGCACCTTAGCACAGATACGCAGTATTTT
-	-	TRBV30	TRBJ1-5	CAWSGGSSTNQPQHF	TGTGCCTGGAGTGGAGGGTCGAGTACCAATCAGCCCCAGCATTTT
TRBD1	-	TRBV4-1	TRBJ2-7	CASSQPTGGNQDEQYF	TGCGCCAGCAGCCAACCGACAGGGGGTAATCAGGACGAGCAGTACTTC
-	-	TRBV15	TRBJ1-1	CATSTRWDGTEAFF	TGTGCCACCAGTACAAGGTGGGATGGGACTGAAGCTTTCTTT
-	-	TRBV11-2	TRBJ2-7	CASSLYQDSYEQYF	TGTGCCAGCAGCTTATACCAGGACTCCTACGAGCAGTACTTC
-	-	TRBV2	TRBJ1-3	CASSEAMDRYQGRRGGNTIYF	TGTGCCAGCAGTGAAGCGATGGATAGGTACCAGGGAAGAAGAGGAGGAAACACCATATATTTT
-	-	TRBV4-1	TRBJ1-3	CASSQDRARPSGNTIYF	TGCGCCAGCAGCCAAGATCGAGCACGCCCTTCAGGAAACACCATATATTTT
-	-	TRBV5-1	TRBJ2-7	CASSRSGTSYEQYF	TGCGCCAGCAGCAGATCCGGGACCTCCTACGAGCAGTACTTC
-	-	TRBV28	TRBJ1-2	CAILSGNYGYTF	TGTGCCATCCTCTCGGGGAACTATGGCTACACCTTC
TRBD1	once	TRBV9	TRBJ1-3	CASSVDRGGNTIYF	TGTGCCAGCAGCGTGGACAGGGGTGGAAACACCATATATTTT
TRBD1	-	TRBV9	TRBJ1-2	CASRGRGQQYGYTF	TGTGCCAGCAGGGGCAGGGGACAGCAATATGGCTACACCTTC
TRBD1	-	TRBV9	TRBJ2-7	CASSPTGAVYEQYF	TGTGCCAGCAGCCCAACAGGGGCTGTATACGAGCAGTACTTC
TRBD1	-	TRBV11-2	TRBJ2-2	CASSSYRGENTGELFF	TGTGCCAGCAGCTCCTACAGGGGCGAAAACACCGGGGAGCTGTTTTTT
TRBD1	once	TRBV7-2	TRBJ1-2	CASSSTGIDYGYTF	TGTGCCAGCAGCTCGACAGGGATTGACTATGGCTACACCTTC
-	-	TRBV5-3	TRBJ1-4	CARSVRGTGWRDEKLFF	TGTGCCAGAAGCGTAAGGGGTACAGGCTGGAGGGATGAAAAACTGTTTTTT
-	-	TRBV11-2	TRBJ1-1	CASSLDWLSYTEAFF	TGTGCCAGCAGCTTAGATTGGCTCAGTTACACTGAAGCTTTCTTT
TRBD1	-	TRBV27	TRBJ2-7	CASSPGGTGGRNEQYF	TGTGCCAGCAGTCCCGGTGGGACAGGGGGCAGGAACGAGCAGTACTTC
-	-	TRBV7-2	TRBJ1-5	CASSLIALAQPQHF	TGTGCCAGCAGTCTTATAGCCCTGGCGCAGCCCCAGCATTTT
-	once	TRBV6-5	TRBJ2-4	CASSYSTNSGKNIQYF	TGTGCCAGCAGTTACTCTACGAATTCGGGCAAAAACATTCAGTACTTC
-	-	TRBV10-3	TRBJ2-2	CAISEPGELFF	TGTGCCATCAGCGAGCCCGGGGAGCTGTTTTTT
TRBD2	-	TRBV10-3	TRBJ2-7	CAIRVSGDYEQYF	TGTGCCATCAGGGTTAGCGGGGATTACGAGCAGTACTTC
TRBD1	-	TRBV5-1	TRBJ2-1	CASSSSGTGPYNEQFF	TGCGCCAGCAGCTCTTCCGGGACAGGACCCTACAATGAGCAGTTCTTC
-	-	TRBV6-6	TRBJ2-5	CASSYISSAQYF	TGTGCCAGCAGTTACATATCTTCCGCCCAGTACTTC
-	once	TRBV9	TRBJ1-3	CASSRVTSGNTIYF	TGTGCCAGCAGCAGGGTGACCTCTGGAAACACCATATATTTT
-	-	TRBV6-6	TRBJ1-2	CASSQAGSSNYGYTF	TGTGCCAGCAGCCAAGCGGGTTCTTCTAACTATGGCTACACCTTC
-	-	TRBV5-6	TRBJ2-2	CASSLVWGSNTGELFF	TGTGCCAGCAGCTTGGTCTGGGGGTCTAACACCGGGGAGCTGTTTTTT
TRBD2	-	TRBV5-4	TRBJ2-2	CASSLDGRASGELFF	TGTGCCAGCAGCTTGGACGGGAGGGCTTCCGGGGAGCTGTTTTTT
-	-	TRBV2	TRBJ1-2	CASRRQPSYGYTF	TGTGCCAGCAGGAGACAGCCGAGCTATGGCTACACCTTC
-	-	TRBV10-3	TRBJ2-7	CAIRKEGSYEQYF	TGTGCCATCCGCAAGGAGGGATCCTACGAGCAGTACTTC
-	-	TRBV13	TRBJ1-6	CASSSGGANSPLHF	TGTGCCAGCAGCTCCGGAGGTGCGAATTCACCCCTCCACTTT
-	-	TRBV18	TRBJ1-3	CASSAGEGNTIYF	TGTGCCAGCTCGGCAGGAGAGGGAAACACCATATATTTT
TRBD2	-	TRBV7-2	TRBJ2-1	CASSLGGGTHNEQFF	TGTGCCAGCAGCTTAGGCGGGGGGACACACAATGAGCAGTTCTTC
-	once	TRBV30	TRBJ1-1	CAWGNTEAFF	TGTGCCTGGGGTAACACTGAAGCTTTCTTT
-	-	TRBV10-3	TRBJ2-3	CAISGGRPSTDTQYF	TGTGCCATCAGTGGGGGCAGACCTAGCACAGATACGCAGTATTTT